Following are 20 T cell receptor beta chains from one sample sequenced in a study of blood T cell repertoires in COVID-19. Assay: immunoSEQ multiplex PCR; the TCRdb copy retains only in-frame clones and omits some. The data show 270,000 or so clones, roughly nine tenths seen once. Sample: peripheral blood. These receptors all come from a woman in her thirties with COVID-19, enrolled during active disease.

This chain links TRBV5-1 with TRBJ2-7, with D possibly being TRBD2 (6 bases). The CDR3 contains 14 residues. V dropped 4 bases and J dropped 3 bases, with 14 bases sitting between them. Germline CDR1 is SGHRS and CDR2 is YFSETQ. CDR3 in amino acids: CASSVAWGDYEQYF. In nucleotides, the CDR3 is TGCGCCAGCAGCGTCGCTTGGGGGGACTACGAGCAGTACTTC.

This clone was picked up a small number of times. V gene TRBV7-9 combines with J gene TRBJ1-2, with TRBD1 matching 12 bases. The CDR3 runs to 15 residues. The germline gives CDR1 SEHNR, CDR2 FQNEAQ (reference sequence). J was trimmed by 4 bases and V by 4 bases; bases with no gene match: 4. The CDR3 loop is CASSSRDRGLYGYTF. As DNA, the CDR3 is TGTGCCAGCAGCTCCCGGGACAGGGGGCTCTATGGCTACACCTTC.

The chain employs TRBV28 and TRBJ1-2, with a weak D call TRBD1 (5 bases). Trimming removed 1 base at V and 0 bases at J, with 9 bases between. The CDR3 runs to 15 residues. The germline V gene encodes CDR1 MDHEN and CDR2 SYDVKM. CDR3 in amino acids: CASSLYTGPNYGYTF. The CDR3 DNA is TGTGCCAGCAGTTTATACACAGGCCCTAACTATGGCTACACCTTC.

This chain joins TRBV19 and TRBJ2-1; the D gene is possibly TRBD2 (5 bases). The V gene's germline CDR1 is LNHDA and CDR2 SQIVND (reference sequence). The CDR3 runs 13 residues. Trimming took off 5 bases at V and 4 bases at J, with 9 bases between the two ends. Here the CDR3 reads CASSYSGYNEQFF. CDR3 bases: TGTGCCAGTAGTTATTCGGGGTACAATGAGCAGTTCTTC.

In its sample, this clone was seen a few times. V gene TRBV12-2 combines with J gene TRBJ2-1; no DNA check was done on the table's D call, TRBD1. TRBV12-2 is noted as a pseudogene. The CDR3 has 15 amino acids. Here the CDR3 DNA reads TGTGCAAGTCGCTTCCGGGACAGACTCTACAATGAGCAGTTCTTC. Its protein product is CASRFRDRLYNEQFF.

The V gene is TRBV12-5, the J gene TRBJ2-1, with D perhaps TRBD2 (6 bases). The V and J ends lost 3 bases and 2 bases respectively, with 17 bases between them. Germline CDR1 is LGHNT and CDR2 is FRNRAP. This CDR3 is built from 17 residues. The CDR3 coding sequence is TGTGCTAGTGGTTTACCCTCGGGGGACCCCGCCTACAATGAGCAGTTCTTC. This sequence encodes CASGLPSGDPAYNEQFF.

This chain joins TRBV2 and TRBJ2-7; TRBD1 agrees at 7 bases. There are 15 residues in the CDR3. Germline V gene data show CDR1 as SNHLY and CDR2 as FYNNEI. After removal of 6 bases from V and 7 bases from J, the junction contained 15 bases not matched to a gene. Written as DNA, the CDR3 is TGTGCCAGCAGCCCCTTCGACAGGGTCCTTGGTGAGCAGTACTTC. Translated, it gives CASSPFDRVLGEQYF.

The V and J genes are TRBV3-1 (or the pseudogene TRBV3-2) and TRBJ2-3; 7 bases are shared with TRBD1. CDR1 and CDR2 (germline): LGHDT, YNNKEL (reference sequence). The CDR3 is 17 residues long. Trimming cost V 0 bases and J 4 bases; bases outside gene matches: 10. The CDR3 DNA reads TGTGCCAGCAGCCAAGATCTGGTCCCCCAGGGGGCAGATACGCAGTATTTT. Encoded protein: CASSQDLVPQGADTQYF.

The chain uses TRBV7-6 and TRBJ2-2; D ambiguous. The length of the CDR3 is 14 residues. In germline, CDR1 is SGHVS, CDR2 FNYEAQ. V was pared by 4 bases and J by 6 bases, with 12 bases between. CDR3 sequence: CASSSTLQAGELFF. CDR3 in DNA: TGTGCCAGCAGCTCGACATTGCAGGCCGGGGAGCTGTTTTTT.

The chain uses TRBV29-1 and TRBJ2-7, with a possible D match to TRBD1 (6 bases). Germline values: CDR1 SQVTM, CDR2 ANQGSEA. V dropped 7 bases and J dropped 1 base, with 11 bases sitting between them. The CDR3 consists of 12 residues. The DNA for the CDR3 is TGCAGCGCCACACAGGGTTCCTACGAGCAGTACTTC. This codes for CSATQGSYEQYF.

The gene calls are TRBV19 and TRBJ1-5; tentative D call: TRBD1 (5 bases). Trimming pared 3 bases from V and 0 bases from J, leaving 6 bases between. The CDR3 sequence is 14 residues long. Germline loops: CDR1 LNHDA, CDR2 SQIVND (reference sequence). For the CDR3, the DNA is TGTGCCAGTAGTATCGGGGGTAGCAATCAGCCCCAGCATTTT. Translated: CASSIGGSNQPQHF.

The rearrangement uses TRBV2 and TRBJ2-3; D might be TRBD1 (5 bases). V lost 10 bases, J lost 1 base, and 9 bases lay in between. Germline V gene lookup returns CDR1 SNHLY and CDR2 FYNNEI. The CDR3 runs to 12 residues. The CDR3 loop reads CATRQRTDTQYF. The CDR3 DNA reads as TGTGCCACCAGACAGCGCACAGATACGCAGTATTTT.

This CDR3 reads CASSSWFGNTEAFF. For the CDR3, the DNA is TGTGCCAGCAGTTCTTGGTTCGGGAACACTGAAGCTTTCTTT. This rearrangement joins TRBV5-5 to TRBJ1-1; D is ambiguous. The germline gives CDR1 SGHKS, CDR2 YYEKEE (reference sequence). The CDR3 has 14 residues. V lost 5 bases and J 1 base, leaving 12 bases between the germline ends. Using reference TRBV5-5 and TRBJ1-1 for the parts outside the CDR3, the full variable domain is DAGVTQSPTHLIKTRGQQVTLRCSPISGHKSVSWYQQVLGQGPQFIFQYYEKEERGRGNFPDRFSARQFPNYSSELNVNALLLGDSALYLCASSSWFGNTEAFFGQGTRLTVV.

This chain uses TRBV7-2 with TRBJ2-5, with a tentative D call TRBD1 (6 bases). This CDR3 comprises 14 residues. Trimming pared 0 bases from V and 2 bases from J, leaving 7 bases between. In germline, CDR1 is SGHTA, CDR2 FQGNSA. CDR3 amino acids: CASSLATGQETQYF. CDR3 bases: TGTGCCAGCAGCTTAGCGACAGGTCAAGAGACCCAGTACTTC.

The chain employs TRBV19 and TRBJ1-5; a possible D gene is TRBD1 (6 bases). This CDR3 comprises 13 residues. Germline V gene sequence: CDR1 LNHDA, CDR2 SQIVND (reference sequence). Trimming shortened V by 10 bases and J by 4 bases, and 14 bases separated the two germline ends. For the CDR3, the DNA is TGTGCCACGCAAAACAGGGAAAATCAGCCCCAGCATTTT. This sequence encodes CATQNRENQPQHF.

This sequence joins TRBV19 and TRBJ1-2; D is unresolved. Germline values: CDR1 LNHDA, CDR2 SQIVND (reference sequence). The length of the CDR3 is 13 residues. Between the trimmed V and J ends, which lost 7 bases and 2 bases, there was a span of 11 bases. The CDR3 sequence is CASTPTLNYGYTF. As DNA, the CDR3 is TGTGCCAGTACGCCGACACTCAACTATGGCTACACCTTC.

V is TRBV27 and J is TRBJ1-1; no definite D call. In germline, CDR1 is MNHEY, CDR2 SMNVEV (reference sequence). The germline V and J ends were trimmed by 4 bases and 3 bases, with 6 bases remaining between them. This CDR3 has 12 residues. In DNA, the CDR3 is TGTGCCAGCAGTTCCGGGTACACTGAAGCTTTCTTT. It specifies CASSSGYTEAFF.

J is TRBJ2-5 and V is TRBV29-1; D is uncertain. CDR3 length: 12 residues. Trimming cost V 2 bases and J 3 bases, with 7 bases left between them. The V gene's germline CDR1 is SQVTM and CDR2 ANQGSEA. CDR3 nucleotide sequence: TGCAGCGTTGAACTGCCGGAAGAGACCCAGTACTTC. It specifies CSVELPEETQYF.

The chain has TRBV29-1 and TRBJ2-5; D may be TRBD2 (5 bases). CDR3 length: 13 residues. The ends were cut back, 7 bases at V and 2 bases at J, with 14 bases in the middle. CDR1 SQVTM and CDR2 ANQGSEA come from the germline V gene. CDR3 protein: CSATRTDQETQYF. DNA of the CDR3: TGCAGCGCCACTCGGACTGATCAAGAGACCCAGTACTTC. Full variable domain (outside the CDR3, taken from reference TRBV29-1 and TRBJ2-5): SAVISQKPSRDICQRGTSLTIQCQVDSQVTMMFWYRQQPGQSLTLIATANQGSEATYESGFVIDKFPISRPNLTFSTLTVSNMSPEDSSIYLCSATRTDQETQYFGPGTRLLVL.

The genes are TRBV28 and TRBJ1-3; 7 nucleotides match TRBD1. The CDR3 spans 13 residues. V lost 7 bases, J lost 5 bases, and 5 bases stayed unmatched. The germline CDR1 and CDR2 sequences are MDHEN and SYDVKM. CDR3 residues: CASNEGQRNTIYF. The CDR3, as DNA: TGTGCCAGCAACGAGGGACAGAGAAACACCATATATTTT.